This is a list of T cell receptor beta chains from one sample in a study of T cell changes during pregnancy in multiple sclerosis. Clones were read by immunoSEQ multiplex PCR, and TCRdb kept only the in-frame ones, dropping some. The sample has around 100,000 clones; about 90% are singletons. This material consisted of peripheral blood, taken in the third trimester of pregnancy. The receptors originated from a female donor with multiple sclerosis, enrolled in a pregnancy study. The conserved cysteine and the conserved F or W are not part of the CDR3 here.

v_call cdr3_aa
TRBV6-5 ASIGSRTGRNGYT
TRBV7-2 ASSLGGWWREAPGDTQY
TRBV9 ASSVGQGARDEQF
TRBV19 ASSILGDTQY
TRBV28 ASSLDWVNTGELF
TRBV5-1 ASSPARQSITDTQY
TRBV28 ASSDRGYRNTEAF
TRBV4-1 ASSQGQRHTDTQY
TRBV2 ASSEQGLGKLF
TRBV2 ASSLVRDRVWSGANVLT
TRBV9 ASSVSGERYGYT
TRBV15 ATSRLTQASYNEQF
TRBV7-6 ASSLGTGRTDTQY
TRBV10-3 AIKGQQETQY
TRBV29-1 SGKSGDTEAF
TRBV5-1 ASSLTASGAQETQY
TRBV21-1 ASSKVQGRSVTQY
TRBV5-6 ASSLGPAVDNYGYT
TRBV7-9 ASSSGGLAVF
TRBV27 ASSATSGVTGELF
TRBV27 ASRAAGPPNEQF
TRBV10-3 AISGGTGGGNNQPQH
TRBV29-1 SVGGGTGNTEAF
TRBV19 ASSTGTSGSQTQY
TRBV7-9 ASSLGDRTNEKLF
TRBV30 AWSNSHGVDTVDY
TRBV27 ASSLTSGRRDEQF
TRBV19 ASINHPAGGYT
TRBV4-1 ASSQKGGNYGYT
TRBV27 ASRALAGHNEQF
TRBV29-1 SVGTSGIFNEQF
TRBV10-3 AISEPGSLNKETQY
TRBV9 ASSLSRGGNEKLF
TRBV6-1 ASSGNRGYEQY
TRBV15 ATRTGQGAHGYT
TRBV10-3 AISELAGTGSQQY
TRBV4-2 ASSQDRTSGVSYEQY
TRBV12-2 ASRLPDRLNQPQH
TRBV7-2 ASSFSGQHTEAF
TRBV7-2 ASSLATSLYTEAF
TRBV9 ASSVAILEGTGRHSGANVLT
TRBV18 ASSPIGTSGDEQY
TRBV7-3 ASSRPNTGSPPSSGANVLT
TRBV6-6 ASRARQDPNEKLF
TRBV9 ASSVSGGSTYNEQF
TRBV7-9 ASSQDRAEAF
TRBV28 ASSLLRAGGPTGELF
TRBV28 ASSSRRGRAYT
TRBV28 ASGSGTGGIIGNQPQH
TRBV29-1 SVAQGLGGYT